These 26 T cell receptor beta chains were all obtained from the same sample, sequenced in a study of Tregs in tolerant kidney transplant recipients. Here immunoSEQ multiplex PCR was the method, and the copy in TCRdb shows in-frame clones only, minus some. This table lists 31,000 or so clones. The source material was CD8+ T cells from blood, sampled before the transplant. These receptor sequences come from a human donor who received a combined kidney and bone marrow transplant.

Points on this clone: With the read ending 3 residues before the CDR3 end, the germline J gene is used to fill in that end. The rearrangement links TRBV20-1 to TRBJ1-2; D is possibly TRBD1 (5 bases). V was shortened by 3 bases and J by 4 bases, with 9 bases between the two germline ends. Germline lookup yields CDR1 DFQATT and CDR2 SNEGSKA (reference sequence). The CDR3 spans 12 residues. The sequenced CDR3 bases are TGCAGTGCTAGGGGGGACTTCTATGGC. Translated: CSARGDFYG. The whole CDR3 protein reads CSARGDFYGYTF.

Remarks on this clone: Sequencing ends 3 residues short of the CDR3 end; the germline J gene provides the rest. The genes are TRBV2 and TRBJ2-7; unclear D gene. The germline gives CDR1 SNHLY, CDR2 FYNNEI. CDR3 length: 12 residues. Between the trimmed V and J ends, which lost 4 bases and 2 bases, there was a span of 6 bases. Incomplete CDR3 DNA: TGTGCCAGCAGTGCTATGGCCTACGAG. This sequence encodes CASSAMAYE. The complete CDR3 sequence is CASSAMAYEQYF.

Points on this clone: The sequence runs out 3 residues before the end of the CDR3; the remainder is reconstructed from the germline J gene. V and J are TRBV7-3 and TRBJ2-1, with 13 bases lining up with TRBD2. Trimming cost V 4 bases and J 8 bases; bases outside gene matches: 11. The germline CDR1 and CDR2 sequences are SGHTA and FQGTGA. The length of the CDR3 is 17 residues. The covered CDR3 bases are TGTGCCAGCAGCTCCGGACTAGCGGGAGCAGGGTGGGATGAG. Protein sequence: CASSSGLAGAGWDE. The entire CDR3 protein is CASSSGLAGAGWDEQFF.

In the case of this clone: The read is 3 residues too short to cover the CDR3 end, so that end is filled in from the germline J gene. The chain employs TRBV13 and TRBJ2-1; 7 nucleotides agree with TRBD1. Germline CDR1 reads PRHDT; CDR2 reads FYEKMQ (reference sequence). The CDR3 extends over 16 amino acids. J gave up 4 bases and V 4 bases, and 10 bases lay outside the gene matches. CDR3 sequence: CASSSQQGTTYNEQFF. The covered CDR3 bases are TGTGCCAGCAGCTCCCAACAGGGGACGACGTACAATGAG.

As regards this clone: The DNA ends 3 residues before the CDR3 does, and the rest of the CDR3 is filled in from the germline J gene. The gene calls are TRBV29-1 and TRBJ2-3; 9 positions match TRBD1. The CDR3 is 13 amino acids. With V trimmed by 8 bases and J by 6 bases, 9 bases remained unmatched. Germline-derived CDR1 and CDR2 are SQVTM and ANQGSEA. The covered CDR3 bases are TGCAGCAAGTTGGACAGGGGTTCGGATACG. The encoded protein is CSKLDRGSDT. The CDR3 as a whole reads CSKLDRGSDTQYF.

About this clone: The read ends 3 residues early relative to the CDR3; the germline J gene fills the gap. The chain combines TRBV7-2 with TRBJ2-7; D unclear. Germline loops: CDR1 SGHTA, CDR2 FQGNSA. Trimming removed 2 bases from V and 4 bases from J, with 6 bases in between. The CDR3 spans 12 residues. The part of the CDR3 DNA that was read is TGTGCCAGCAGCTTAAATCCTTACGAG. Its translation is CASSLNPYE. The full-length CDR3 reads as CASSLNPYEQYF.

CDR3 residues: CASSYGLAGTDTQYF. The sequenced part of the CDR3 DNA is TGTGCCAGCAGCTATGGACTAGCGGGAACAGATACG. The V and J genes are TRBV7-8 and TRBJ2-3, with 12 bases lining up with TRBD2. The read comes to an end 3 residues before the CDR3 does, leaving the germline J gene to fill in the end. Germline V lookup: CDR1 SGHVS, CDR2 FQNEAQ. The CDR3 contains 15 residues. V dropped 4 bases and J dropped 3; count of bases not matched to a gene: 2.

A remark on this clone: From the germline J gene comes the end of the CDR3, since the read stops 3 residues before it. The chain is built from TRBV19 and TRBJ2-7; TRBD2 matches at 9 bases. The CDR3 extends over 15 amino acids. The J segment lost 4 bases and the V segment lost 5 bases, leaving 9 bases of the junction unmatched. Germline CDR1 LNHDA, CDR2 SQIVND (reference sequence). The CDR3 reads CASSPAGGPLYEQYF. CDR3 bases read: TGTGCCAGTAGTCCAGCGGGAGGCCCTTTGTACGAG.

Concerning this clone: The read finishes 3 residues shy of the CDR3 end, and the germline J gene is used to complete it. The chain links TRBV7-3 to TRBJ2-7, with TRBD1 matching 8 bases. CDR1 and CDR2 (germline): SGHTA, FQGTGA. After removal of 6 bases from V and 2 bases from J, the junction contained 9 bases not matched to a gene. The CDR3 spans 15 residues. The sequenced part of the CDR3 DNA is TGTGCCAGCAGTCCTTCCGGGACAGGAGCCTACGAG. Translated: CASSPSGTGAYE. The entire CDR3 protein reads CASSPSGTGAYEQYF.

Worth noting for this clone: The CDR3 end is not reached by the read, which stops 3 residues before it; the germline J gene fills it in. J is TRBJ1-1 and V is TRBV5-6; D might be TRBD1 (6 bases). Germline lookup yields CDR1 SGHDT and CDR2 YYEEEE. CDR3 length equals 14 residues. V was pared by 4 bases and J by 0 bases, with 10 bases between. The CDR3 sequence: CASSTDRMNTEAFF. The sequenced part of the CDR3 DNA is TGTGCCAGCAGCACAGACAGGATGAACACTGAA. Looking up the rest from reference TRBV5-6 and TRBJ1-1 gives the full variable domain: DAGVTQSPTHLIKTRGQQVTLRCSPKSGHDTVSWYQQALGQGPQFIFQYYEEEERQRGNFPDRFSGHQFPNYSSELNVNALLLGDSALYLCASSTDRMNTEAFFGQGTRLTVV.

Comments on this clone: The CDR3 is cut off 3 residues early in the read; its end comes from the germline J gene. The chain recombines TRBV28 with TRBJ2-6; D is uncertain. This CDR3 is built from 16 residues. Germline CDR1 is MDHEN and CDR2 is SYDVKM. Trimming removed 4 bases at V and 0 bases at J, with 10 bases between. The DNA read from the CDR3 is TGTGCCAGCAGTTCGCGACAAAGCTCTGGGGCCAACGTC. Translating gives CASSSRQSSGANV. The CDR3 in full is CASSSRQSSGANVLTF.

In the case of this clone: At one boundary the junction diverges from the germline segment, which might be a read error. Coverage ceases 3 residues before the CDR3 finishes, and the germline J gene fills in the end. This sequence joins TRBV20-1 and TRBJ2-7; the match to TRBD2 covers 14 bases. Germline CDR1 and CDR2: DFQATT and SNEGSKA (reference sequence). This CDR3 comprises 14 residues. Partial CDR3 DNA: TGTGGGGGGACTAGCGGGAGAGTTTCCTACGAG. Amino acid sequence: CGGTSGRVSYE. The CDR3 reads in full as CGGTSGRVSYEQYF.

A remark on this clone: The read comes to an end 3 residues before the CDR3 does, leaving the germline J gene to fill in the end. This chain links TRBV11-2 with TRBJ2-7; 12 positions match TRBD2. The CDR3 runs to 15 residues. The germline gives CDR1 SGHAT, CDR2 FQNNGV. Losses at the gene ends were 5 bases for V and 2 bases for J; bases not matched to a gene: 4. The chain's CDR3 is CASSTRTSGAYEQYF. The CDR3 bases that were read are TGTGCCAGCAGCACCAGGACTAGCGGGGCCTACGAG.

Turning to this clone: The read stops 3 residues short of the end of the CDR3; the missing end is completed from the germline J gene. V gene TRBV29-1 combines with J gene TRBJ1-2, with D uncertain. The CDR3 length is 11 residues. Trimming shortened V by 4 bases and J by 2 bases, and 5 bases separated the two germline ends. Germline lookup yields CDR1 SQVTM and CDR2 ANQGSEA. The CDR3 loop is CSVVTNYGYTF. The sequenced part of the CDR3 DNA is TGCAGCGTTGTTACAAACTATGGC.

On this clone: The CDR3 end falls 3 residues outside the read, so it is completed with the germline J gene. J is TRBJ2-1 and V is TRBV13; 9 bases line up with TRBD2. V gave up 3 bases and J gave up 2 bases; unmatched junction bases: 5. The CDR3 is 16 residues long. CDR1 is PRHDT and CDR2 is FYEKMQ in the germline V gene (reference sequence). CDR3 DNA (partial): TGTGCCAGCAGCTTTGCGGGAGGGGGGGCCTACAATGAG. This translates into CASSFAGGGAYNE. The whole CDR3 reads CASSFAGGGAYNEQFF. The complete variable domain, with remaining parts taken from reference TRBV13 and TRBJ2-1, reads AAGVIQSPRHLIKEKRETATLKCYPIPRHDTVYWYQQGPGQDPQFLISFYEKMQSDKGSIPDRFSAQQFSDYHSELNMSSLELGDSALYFCASSFAGGGAYNEQFFGPGTRLTVL.

The CDR3 sequence: CATTWGRYTGELFF. CDR3 DNA (partial): TGTGCCACCACCTGGGGCCGATACACCGGGGAG. The V call is TRBV6-2 or TRBV6-3, the J call TRBJ2-2; tentatively, D is TRBD1 (5 bases). The read falls 3 residues short of the CDR3 end, and the missing part is taken from the germline J gene. This CDR3 spans 14 amino acids. Deletions cut 10 bases from V and 3 bases from J, with 15 bases between. Germline V CDR1 and CDR2: MNHEY, SVGEGT.

As for this clone: The sequence runs out 3 residues before the end of the CDR3; the remainder is reconstructed from the germline J gene. J is TRBJ2-5 and V is TRBV5-1, with 7 positions matching TRBD1. This CDR3 contains 15 residues. V lost 2 bases to trimming and J lost 5 bases; unmatched junction nucleotides: 9. In germline, CDR1 is SGHRS, CDR2 YFSETQ. The DNA read from the CDR3 is TGCGCCAGCAGCTTCTCAGGGGGTAGTAGGGAGACC. This sequence encodes CASSFSGGSRET. The CDR3 in full is CASSFSGGSRETQYF.

As concerns this clone: The sequenced fragment ends 3 residues before the CDR3 boundary, so the rest is inferred from the germline J gene. This chain links TRBV7-9 with TRBJ2-7; the match to TRBD2 covers 9 bases. Trimming at V came to 3 bases and at J to 5 bases, leaving 8 bases not matched to a gene. This CDR3 has 15 residues. From germline, CDR1 is SEHNR and CDR2 FQNEAQ (reference sequence). The sequenced CDR3 bases are TGTGCCAGCAGCTTCGCGGGAGGGCCTGTCGACGAG. Translated, it gives CASSFAGGPVDE. The whole CDR3 sequence reads CASSFAGGPVDEQYF.

A word on this clone: The read stops 3 residues short of the end of the CDR3; the missing end is completed from the germline J gene. The V and J genes are TRBV5-1 and TRBJ1-1; TRBD1 aligns across 11 bases. Germline CDR1 SGHRS, CDR2 YFSETQ. The CDR3 spans 15 residues. V gave up 5 bases and J gave up 0 bases; unmatched junction bases: 3. The covered CDR3 bases are TGCGCCAGCAGGGACAGGGGGCTAATGAACACTGAA. Translated: CASRDRGLMNTE. The CDR3 in its entirety is CASRDRGLMNTEAFF.

On this clone itself: The read is 3 residues too short to cover the CDR3 end, so that end is filled in from the germline J gene. The chain recombines TRBV5-4 with TRBJ2-7; 7 bases fit TRBD1. Germline V gives CDR1 SGHNT, CDR2 YYREEE (reference sequence). V lost 1 base and J lost 3; bases outside the gene matches: 7. The CDR3 loop spans 15 amino acids. This CDR3 reads CASSLWTGPVYEQYF. The sequenced part of the CDR3 DNA is TGTGCCAGCAGCTTGTGGACAGGTCCCGTCTACGAG. The full variable domain, with the rest looked up from reference TRBV5-4 and TRBJ2-7, is ETGVTQSPTHLIKTRGQQVTLRCSSQSGHNTVSWYQQALGQGPQFIFQYYREEENGRGNFPPRFSGLQFPNYSSELNVNALELDDSALYLCASSLWTGPVYEQYFGPGTRLTVT.

Details on this clone: The DNA ends 3 residues before the CDR3 does, and the rest of the CDR3 is filled in from the germline J gene. The chain links TRBV29-1 to TRBJ2-1, with TRBD2 matching 10 bases. The CDR3 is 14 amino acids. The germline gives CDR1 SQVTM, CDR2 ANQGSEA. Trimming took 7 bases from V and 4 from J; bases not matched to a gene: 7. The sequenced part of the CDR3 DNA is TGCAGCGGTGTACTAGCGGGGCGATACAATGAG. Encoded protein: CSGVLAGRYNE. In full, the CDR3 is CSGVLAGRYNEQFF.

Notes on this clone: The CDR3 extends 3 residues past the end of the read, so its final part is completed from the germline J gene. This chain uses TRBV29-1 with TRBJ1-1, with D hard to call. Germline-derived CDR1 and CDR2 are SQVTM and ANQGSEA. CDR3 length equals 11 residues. V was pared by 7 bases and J by 5 bases, with 11 bases between. The sequenced CDR3 bases are TGCAGCGCTCCCACAGAAACTGAA. It translates to CSAPTETE. The entire CDR3 reads CSAPTETEAFF.

As for this clone: Read data end 3 residues before the CDR3 end; the end is taken from the germline J gene. The chain employs TRBV20-1 and TRBJ2-4; possibly TRBD2 for D (6 bases). V lost 3 bases to trimming and J lost 2 bases, with 14 bases between them. The germline V gene encodes CDR1 DFQATT and CDR2 SNEGSKA (reference sequence). The CDR3 totals 15 residues. CDR3 protein: CSASKRVITKNIQYF. The sequenced CDR3 bases are TGCAGTGCTAGCAAGCGGGTCATAACCAAAAACATT.

CDR3 protein: CASRGSSGSAGELFF. The CDR3 DNA, read in part, is TGTGCCAGCAGAGGTTCTAGCGGGAGCGCCGGGGAG. The rearrangement joins TRBV7-2 to TRBJ2-2, with 10 bases lining up with TRBD2. With the read ending 3 residues before the CDR3 end, the germline J gene is used to fill in that end. V lost 6 bases and J lost 6; bases outside the gene matches: 7. Germline CDR1 is SGHTA and CDR2 is FQGNSA. The CDR3 totals 15 residues.

On this clone itself: From the germline J gene comes the end of the CDR3, since the read stops 3 residues before it. The genes are TRBV19 and TRBJ1-5, with unresolved D. The CDR3 sequence is 13 residues long. Trimming removed 0 bases at V and 4 bases at J, with 4 bases between. Per germline, CDR1 LNHDA and CDR2 SQIVND (reference sequence). This CDR3 reads CASSIDLNQPQHF. The sequenced CDR3 bases are TGTGCCAGTAGTATAGACCTAAATCAGCCC.

Of note for this clone: The read terminates 3 residues before the CDR3 end, so the remaining end is supplied by the germline J gene. The rearrangement uses TRBV5-6 and TRBJ1-2; the match to TRBD1 covers 7 bases. The germline V gene has CDR1 SGHDT and CDR2 YYEEEE. The CDR3 sequence is 13 residues long. CDR3 in amino acids: CASSATGVGGYTF. The DNA read from the CDR3 is TGTGCCAGCAGCGCAACAGGGGTAGGGGGC.